Included here is one TCR beta chain sequence, with context. These data come from a study of blood T cell repertoires in COVID-19. Study information: The analysed material was cDNA or gDNA that came from T cells, B-cell-depleted T cells, or PBMCs.

The protocol was immunoSEQ multiplex PCR, while the TCRdb copy is restricted to in-frame clones and leaves out a portion. In the table there are 200,000 to 250,000 clones, approximately 87% of which are singletons. Study members were between roughly 18 and 89 years old and lived in around 24 US regions. CDR1 and CDR2 (germline): MNHNS, SASEGT. V lost 5 bases, J lost 13 bases, and 9 bases stayed unmatched. The CDR3 contains 13 residues. The TCR was taken from a woman aged 45-65 years in a cohort exposed to, infected with or recovered from COVID-19 (not recorded which). This sequence joins TRBV6-1 and TRBJ2-1; the match to TRBD2 covers 9 bases. Specimen: PBMCs or T cells enriched from blood (not recorded which). CDR3 amino acids: CASSYMGSGGQFF. For the CDR3, the DNA is TGTGCCAGCAGTTATATGGGTAGCGGGGGACAGTTCTTC.